This paragraph reports one T cell receptor (beta chain). The antigen remains undetermined. V gave up 3 bases and J gave up 2 bases, with 11 bases separating them. Germline V gene data show CDR1 as MNHEY and CDR2 as SMNVEV (reference sequence). The length of the CDR3 is 15 residues. CD45RO-negative cells were positively selected for CCR7, leaving out terminally differentiated effector memory CD45RA+ cells. The entry originates in a study of shared clonotypes between healthy human individuals. Broader study findings: How much donors shared clonotypes was expected to be affected by sequencing depth. In four donors, around 5% of naive CD4 clonotypes appeared in common. Richness estimates generally favored naive over memory subsets.

As handled by the study authors: Sequence data from immunoSEQ were junction-only and lacked quality scores; consequently, filtering differed. Sequencing was performed with immunoSEQ multiplex PCR; in TCRdb, only in-frame clones are kept and a portion is missing. The V and J calls and clone size were taken over from that table, and D and trimming were inferred from the DNA. Among about 2 million clones, less than 95% were seen once, and the ten largest hold about 1.1%. What was sequenced was naive CD8+ T cells sorted from blood. This TCR was sampled from a man aged 18 to 30 in good health. The rearrangement joins TRBV27 to TRBJ2-1; either TRBD1 or TRBD2 may supply D (5 bases each). This CDR3 reads CASSFTGPTYNEQFF. Here the CDR3 DNA reads TGTGCCAGCAGTTTTACGGGACCTACCTACAATGAGCAGTTCTTC.